A single T cell receptor (beta chain) is shown here with its context. Only in-frame clones appear in the TCRdb table, and some are missing; sequencing was by immunoSEQ multiplex PCR. This sample has around 300,000 clones; 88% occur once, and the top ten carry less than 6.5%. These data belong to a study of blood T cell repertoires in COVID-19. Living in 25 or so US areas, the participants were between 18 and 89 years of age. V dropped 5 bases and J dropped 4; count of bases not matched to a gene: 6. Germline CDR1 is MNHEY and CDR2 is SVGAGI. The CDR3 has 15 residues. The chain links TRBV6-5 to TRBJ2-1; 9 positions match TRBD1. This receptor was taken from a young man who had recovered from COVID-19. Specimen: PBMCs or T cells enriched from blood (not recorded which). DNA of the CDR3: TGTGCCAGCAGTCCGGACAGGGGAACTTACAATGAGCAGTTCTTC. Amino acid sequence: CASSPDRGTYNEQFF.